This T cell receptor beta chain emerged from a study of cytomegalovirus exposure and HLA in healthy donors. Study-level results: With later analysis, a missense DCLRE1C variant became linked to TCR beta V- and J-gene trimming.

This CDR3 contains 15 residues. CDR1 and CDR2 (germline): SGDLS, YYNGEE. With V trimmed by 0 bases and J by 7 bases, 7 bases remained unmatched. About this clone itself: The target antigen is unknown.

It was with 60 Vbeta and 13 Jbeta primers that the PCR ran. Repertoires were generated with immunoSEQ multiplex PCR, while TCRdb's copy carries only in-frame clones and drops some. The sample records some 87,000 clones, roughly 79% being singletons. This chain joins TRBV9 and TRBJ2-3, with 8 bases aligning to TRBD2. The TCR originated in a man younger than 35 in good health and CMV-seropositive. Sequencing was carried out using PBMCs. The chain's CDR3 is CASSVAGGPENTQYF. The CDR3 DNA is TGTGCCAGCAGCGTAGCGGGAGGGCCGGAGAATACGCAGTATTTT.